One sample yielded the 23 T cell receptor beta chains listed below, sequenced in a study of human T cells and chemical hapten exposure. Time point of the sample: healthy volunteer bleed at 2 weeks. Whole blood that had not been fractionated was the source of extracted total RNA. A single record per CDR3 protein comes from TCRdb applying MiXCR to the RACE reads. The table includes about 130,000 distinct CDR3 sequences, about 8.2% detected once. The sample comprised whole blood. These receptors originate from a male donor in good health. Some clones in this sample may be carry-over from other donors' samples.

The rearrangement joins TRBV28 to TRBJ2-3; TRBD2 matches 8 bases. Trimming cost V 10 bases and J 0 bases; bases outside gene matches: 3. The germline CDR1 and CDR2 sequences are MDHEN and SYDVKM. The CDR3 is made up of 13 amino acids. CDR3 DNA: TGTGCCATTACTAGCGGTAGCACAGATACGCAGTATTTT. Amino acid sequence: CAITSGSTDTQYF.

J is TRBJ1-6 and V is TRBV3-1; D uncertain. Trimming stripped 3 bases from V and 7 bases from J, with 13 bases between. The CDR3 sequence is 15 residues long. Germline V gene sequence: CDR1 LGHDT, CDR2 YNNKEL (reference sequence). CDR3 nucleotides: TGTGCCAGCAGCCACCTGGACCCGTTGAATTCACCCCTCCACTTT. Protein: CASSHLDPLNSPLHF.

This clonotype was observed a handful of times. Here the CDR3 DNA reads TGTGCCAGCAGCTCAATCGGGACCCCTAGAGCAGCTTTCTTT. This codes for CASSSIGTPRAAFF. The chain is built from TRBV5-6 and TRBJ1-1, with a weak D call TRBD1 (5 bases). The CDR3 covers 14 residues. V lost 3 bases and J 10 bases, leaving 19 bases between the germline ends. The germline V gene has CDR1 SGHDT and CDR2 YYEEEE.

V usage is TRBV7-9 and J usage is TRBJ2-5; D perhaps matches TRBD1 (5 bases). From germline, CDR1 is SEHNR and CDR2 FQNEAQ (reference sequence). V lost 5 bases, J lost 0 bases, and 13 bases lay in between. The CDR3 totals 15 residues. The CDR3 region has the DNA TGTGCCAGCAGCCTTCCCTTCAGGGACCAAGAGACCCAGTACTTC. This encodes CASSLPFRDQETQYF.

This clonotype was picked up many times. The rearrangement uses TRBV5-1 and TRBJ1-2; no reliable D call. There are 14 residues in the CDR3. The V gene's germline CDR1 is SGHRS and CDR2 YFSETQ. V lost 0 bases and J 10 bases, leaving 16 bases between the germline ends. The DNA of the CDR3 is TGCGCCAGCAGCTTGGGTGACGCCGCTGATGACTACACCTTC. It specifies CASSLGDAADDYTF.

The DNA of the CDR3 is TGTGCCAGCAGCTTATCTCTGGGGGAGGGGCAAGAGACCCAGTACTTC. This encodes CASSLSLGEGQETQYF. J is TRBJ2-5 and V is TRBV11-2; 7 bases line up with TRBD2. This CDR3 is built from 16 residues. Trimming at V came to 2 bases and at J to 2 bases, leaving 8 bases not matched to a gene. CDR1 SGHAT and CDR2 FQNNGV come from the germline V gene. The full variable domain, with the rest looked up from reference TRBV11-2 and TRBJ2-5, is EAGVAQSPRYKIIEKRQSVAFWCNPISGHATLYWYQQILGQGPKLLIQFQNNGVVDDSQLPKDRFSAERLKGVDSTLKIQPAKLEDSAVYLCASSLSLGEGQETQYFGPGTRLLVL.

In its sample, this clonotype was seen a few times. The chain combines TRBV29-1 with TRBJ2-3; TRBD1 matches at 7 bases. Germline V CDR1 and CDR2: SQVTM, ANQGSEA. The junction had 4 bases not matched to a gene; V was cut back by 7 bases and J by 0 bases. There are 13 residues in the CDR3. CDR3 region: CSGHRGSTDTQYF. DNA for the CDR3: TGCAGCGGCCACAGGGGTAGCACAGATACGCAGTATTTT.

This clonotype was seen more than once but under ten times. This chain links TRBV7-8 with TRBJ1-1; D uncertain. Trimming pared 1 base from V and 8 bases from J, leaving 14 bases between. There are 14 residues in the CDR3. CDR1 and CDR2 from the germline V gene are SGHVS and FQNEAQ. As DNA, the CDR3 is TGTGCCAGCAGCTTAGGGGTTGGCAGGAACGAAGCTTTCTTT. Translation: CASSLGVGRNEAFF.

This clonotype occurred a few times. The chain uses TRBV12-3 or TRBV12-4 and TRBJ1-1; a possible D gene is TRBD1 (6 bases). The CDR3 consists of 14 residues. Trimming removed 2 bases at V and 1 base at J, with 8 bases between. The CDR3 coding sequence is TGTGCCAGCAGTTTACAGGGGCCGAACACTGAAGCTTTCTTT. This translates into CASSLQGPNTEAFF.

This sequence joins TRBV19 and TRBJ1-1; D gene ambiguous. The CDR3 is made up of 13 amino acids. V was clipped by 0 bases and J by 5 bases, with 7 bases between them. CDR1 LNHDA and CDR2 SQIVND come from the germline V gene (reference sequence). The CDR3 spells CASSIDRFTEAFF. The CDR3, as DNA: TGTGCCAGTAGTATAGACCGTTTTACTGAAGCTTTCTTT. The variable domain in full, with the rest retrieved from reference TRBV19 and TRBJ1-1, is DGGITQSPKYLFRKEGQNVTLSCEQNLNHDAMYWYRQDPGQGLRLIYYSQIVNDFQKGDIAEGYSVSREKKESFPLTVTSAQKNPTAFYLCASSIDRFTEAFFGQGTRLTVV.

J is TRBJ2-7 and V is TRBV20-1; D is perhaps TRBD1 or TRBD2 (5 bases each). CDR1 is DFQATT, CDR2 SNEGSKA, per germline (reference sequence). This CDR3 region has 11 residues. The germline V and J ends were trimmed by 6 bases and 4 bases, with 10 bases remaining between them. In DNA, the CDR3 is TGCAGTGCCGGGGACGGGTACGAGCAGTACTTC. Amino acids: CSAGDGYEQYF.

V and J are TRBV20-1 and TRBJ2-7, with 14 bases lining up with TRBD2. The J segment lost 5 bases and the V segment lost 1 base, leaving 4 bases of the junction unmatched. Per germline, CDR1 DFQATT and CDR2 SNEGSKA (reference sequence). This CDR3 has 15 residues. As DNA, the CDR3 is TGCAGTGCTAGAGTACCGGGACTAGCGGGGGACGAGCAGTACTTC. Protein product: CSARVPGLAGDEQYF.

The rearrangement joins TRBV20-1 to TRBJ2-7, with 10 bases matching TRBD2. Trimming removed 4 bases from V and 1 base from J; junction bases left unmatched: 4. CDR3 size: 14 residues. The germline gives CDR1 DFQATT, CDR2 SNEGSKA (reference sequence). DNA for the CDR3: TGCAGTGCTACCCTAGCGGGGGTGTCCTACGAGCAGTACTTC. It translates to CSATLAGVSYEQYF.

In nucleotides, the CDR3 is TGCAGCTCGAGACAGATCCAAGAGACCCAGTACTTC. It specifies CSSRQIQETQYF. The chain is built from TRBV29-1 and TRBJ2-5; D possibly corresponds to TRBD1 (5 bases). The V end lost 8 bases, the J end lost 1 base, and 11 bases lay between the germline ends. The CDR3 contains 12 residues. Germline lookup yields CDR1 SQVTM and CDR2 ANQGSEA.

This chain links TRBV6-6 with TRBJ1-2; 10 nucleotides match TRBD1. The CDR3 is 16 amino acids. From germline, CDR1 is MNHNY and CDR2 SVGAGI (reference sequence). V lost 11 bases and J lost 3; bases outside the gene matches: 15. CDR3 DNA sequence: TGTGCCGTTTCTGACTCGACAGGGGGCGTCGACTATGGCTACACCTTC. Translation gives CAVSDSTGGVDYGYTF.

The chain combines TRBV29-1 with TRBJ2-5; D call uncertain. The V gene's germline CDR1 is SQVTM and CDR2 ANQGSEA. Trimming stripped 4 bases from V and 5 bases from J, with 8 bases between. The CDR3 runs to 11 residues. The CDR3 here is CSVGAGETQYF. For the CDR3, the DNA is TGCAGCGTTGGCGCCGGGGAGACCCAGTACTTC.

This clonotype has only a few counts. The chain joins TRBV12-3 or TRBV12-4 to TRBJ2-1, with 12 bases that match TRBD1. The CDR3 spans 14 residues. Unmatched junction bases numbered 3, after V lost 4 bases and J lost 8 bases. CDR3 sequence (DNA): TGTGCCAGCAGTTCCGGGACAGGGGGCTATGAGCAGTTCTTC. Protein: CASSSGTGGYEQFF.

This clonotype was picked up a small number of times. V and J are TRBV7-8 and TRBJ2-1; 7 bases are a match to TRBD2. V trimming: 0 bases; J trimming: 6 bases; junction bases outside the gene matches: 5. This CDR3 spans 15 amino acids. CDR1 is SGHVS, CDR2 FQNEAQ, per germline. The CDR3 spells CASSLAGGPVNEQFF. The CDR3, as DNA: TGTGCCAGCAGCTTAGCGGGAGGGCCCGTCAATGAGCAGTTCTTC.

The sample holds many counts of this clonotype. The V and J genes are TRBV2 and TRBJ1-5; TRBD1 might be the D (6 bases). Between the trimmed V and J ends, which lost 6 bases and 2 bases, there was a span of 14 bases. Germline CDR1 SNHLY, CDR2 FYNNEI. CDR3 length: 15 amino acids. CDR3 nucleotide sequence: TGTGCCAGCAGAAAACAGGGCAGCGGCAATCAGCCCCAGCATTTT. Its protein is CASRKQGSGNQPQHF.

The chain has TRBV19 and TRBJ2-6; D gene unclear. CDR1 is LNHDA and CDR2 is SQIVND in the germline V gene (reference sequence). The CDR3 runs to 16 residues. Deletions cut 6 bases from V and 9 bases from J, with 21 bases between. The CDR3 protein is CASSTSGRVGDNVLTF. The CDR3, as DNA: TGTGCCAGTAGCACCTCCGGCCGGGTAGGAGACAACGTCCTGACTTTC.

V gene TRBV12-3 or TRBV12-4 combines with J gene TRBJ1-2; 8 positions agree with TRBD1. The ends lost 6 bases at V and 3 bases at J; junction bases unmatched: 6. The CDR3 extends over 14 amino acids. The CDR3 is CASRSTGVDYGYTF. The DNA of the CDR3 is TGTGCCAGCAGGTCGACAGGGGTTGACTATGGCTACACCTTC.

This clonotype was observed many times. The V call is TRBV12-3 or TRBV12-4, the J call TRBJ2-1, with 13 bases matching TRBD2. V shed 4 bases and J 8 bases; nucleotides not matched to a gene: 5. The CDR3 consists of 15 residues. The CDR3 DNA sequence: TGTGCCAGCAGTTCCGGACTAGCGGGGGCATATGAGCAGTTCTTC. Amino acid sequence: CASSSGLAGAYEQFF.

This clonotype has just a few counts. This chain links TRBV20-1 with TRBJ1-1; D remains unclear. V lost 7 bases to trimming and J lost 0 bases, with 6 bases between them. Germline V CDR1 and CDR2: DFQATT, SNEGSKA (reference sequence). This CDR3 is built from 11 residues. The CDR3, as DNA: TGCAGTGGATTAATGAACACTGAAGCTTTCTTT. Translating gives CSGLMNTEAFF.